This TCR beta chain originates from a study of beta chain features in type 1 diabetes. Study-wide background: Similarity in age, gender and cell yields was seen between patients and healthy donors.

Every isolated RNA sample was fully reverse transcribed, so sequencing captured expressed TCRB transcripts. Read counts averaged approximately 3.3 million for samples of naive, central memory and regulatory T cells. Sequencing was performed with immunoSEQ multiplex PCR; in TCRdb, only in-frame clones are kept and a portion is missing. The sample shows roughly 450,000 clones, approximately 15% of them seen only once. The CDR3 runs 11 residues. The V end lost 0 bases, the J end lost 9 bases, and 7 bases lay between the germline ends. Germline-derived CDR1 and CDR2 are GTSNPN and SVGIG (reference sequence).

The chain has TRBV30 and TRBJ2-3, with D unresolved. The origin of this receptor is a young man in good health. The sequencing input was naive CD4+ T cells from blood. The CDR3 DNA is TGTGCCTGGAGTGTGGCCGTCACGCAGTATTTT. This translates into CAWSVAVTQYF.